The 5 T cell receptor beta chains given below trace back to one sample, sequenced in a study of long-term antiretroviral therapy in people with HIV. The assay, immunoSEQ v3.0, was run at survey level. The data were produced by immunoSEQ multiplex PCR, yet TCRdb's version contains in-frame clones alone and is incomplete. The profile covers 20,000 to 30,000 clones, with around 87% appearing a single time and roughly 3.5% taken by the ten largest. The sequencing here drew on unsorted PBMCs, taken 1.9 years after starting antiretroviral therapy. Receptors originate from a woman aged 25-40 years with HIV.

The J gene is TRBJ2-7, the V gene TRBV6-5, with D perhaps TRBD2 (6 bases). Germline V lookup: CDR1 MNHEY, CDR2 SVGAGI. The CDR3 totals 15 residues. The germline V and J ends were trimmed by 8 bases and 2 bases, with 19 bases remaining between them. The CDR3 nucleotides read TGTGCCAGCCCCCCGTTGTGGGGGGTTCCCTACGAGCAGTACGTC. Translation: CASPPLWGVPYEQYV.

V is TRBV18 and J is TRBJ2-2; no clear D. CDR1 and CDR2 (germline): KGHSH, LQKENI. The CDR3 is 17 residues long. Trimming removed 2 bases at V and 3 bases at J, with 16 bases between. CDR3 bases: TGTGCCAGCTCACCAAGAAATGTCGGCCGGGACACCGGGGAGCTGTTTTTT. Translation: CASSPRNVGRDTGELFF.

The chain combines TRBV6-5 with TRBJ1-1, with a tentative D call TRBD1 (5 bases). CDR3 size: 13 residues. The V end lost 2 bases, the J end lost 6 bases, and 10 bases lay between the germline ends. Per the germline V gene, CDR1 is MNHEY and CDR2 is SVGAGI. As DNA, the CDR3 is TGTGCCAGCAGTTACCTCGGGGACTCTGAAGCTTTCTTT. Its translation is CASSYLGDSEAFF.

The chain uses TRBV20-1 and TRBJ1-1; the match to TRBD1 covers 12 bases. This CDR3 region has 11 residues. Germline values: CDR1 DFQATT, CDR2 SNEGSKA (reference sequence). Trimming at V came to 5 bases and at J to 10 bases, leaving 2 bases not matched to a gene. CDR3 protein: CSAGTGGRAFF. The CDR3 coding sequence is TGCAGTGCTGGGACAGGGGGCCGAGCTTTCTTT.

This clone showed up just a few times. This chain links TRBV28 with TRBJ1-1; possible D gene TRBD1, 5 bases. The germline gives CDR1 MDHEN, CDR2 SYDVKM. The CDR3 runs 14 residues. V was clipped by 4 bases and J by 4 bases, with 13 bases between them. The DNA of the CDR3 is TGTGCCAGCAGTTATCCCGGAGGGGCCACTGAAGCTTTCTTT. It yields the protein CASSYPGGATEAFF. The full variable domain, with the rest looked up from reference TRBV28 and TRBJ1-1, is DVKVTQSSRYLVKRTGEKVFLECVQDMDHENMFWYRQDPGLGLRLIYFSYDVKMKEKGDIPEGYSVSREKKERFSLILESASTNQTSMYLCASSYPGGATEAFFGQGTRLTVV.